Listed below are T cell receptor beta chains from one sample, sequenced in a study of blood T cell repertoires in COVID-19. Only in-frame clones appear in the TCRdb table, and some are missing; sequencing was by immunoSEQ multiplex PCR. The sample has about 120,000 clones; approximately 80% are singletons. The material sequenced was peripheral blood. The receptors come from a woman at least 80 years old with acute or convalescent COVID-19. CDR3s include the opening cysteine and the closing phenylalanine or tryptophan. A D gene is named only where the DNA matches it firmly. The listing skips clone size in some rows; elsewhere it reads once, few, many or a size class.

j_call,d_call,cdr3_length,clone_size,v_call,cdr3_nt,cdr3_aa
TRBJ1-1,TRBD1,14,-,TRBV6-5,TGTGCCAGCAGTTCTACCGGGACAGGGACTGAAGCTTTCTTT,CASSSTGTGTEAFF
TRBJ1-5,TRBD1,16,-,TRBV11-2,TGTGCCAGCAGCTTAGGGGGGGGACAGGGTTTCCAGCCCCAGCATTTT,CASSLGGGQGFQPQHF
TRBJ2-7,TRBD2,15,-,TRBV30,TGTGCCTGGAGTAAACGGACTAGCGGGGTATACGAGCAGTACTTC,CAWSKRTSGVYEQYF
TRBJ1-5,-,15,-,TRBV2,TGTGCCAGCAGGGAAAACCGGGAGATCAATCAGCCCCAGCATTTT,CASRENREINQPQHF
TRBJ1-1,-,14,once,TRBV7-9,TGTGCCAGCAGCCGTTCCGGGTTAAACACTGAAGCTTTCTTT,CASSRSGLNTEAFF
TRBJ1-4,-,13,few,TRBV6-2/TRBV6-3,TGTGCCAGCAGTTTAACGGAGACAGGAAAACTGTTTTTT,CASSLTETGKLFF
TRBJ1-5,-,15,few,TRBV6-2/TRBV6-3,TGTGCCAGCAGTGAGGGGCGGGGGGAGAGGCAGCCCCAGCATTTT,CASSEGRGERQPQHF
TRBJ2-5,-,16,-,TRBV4-1,TGCGCCAGCAGCCAAGGGGTGGGGGGGCCCCAAGAGACCCAGTACTTC,CASSQGVGGPQETQYF
TRBJ2-2,-,14,-,TRBV6-5,TGTGCCAGCAGTAGAGATCGAAAAACCGGGGAGCTGTTTTTT,CASSRDRKTGELFF
TRBJ1-2,-,13,-,TRBV6-5,TGTGCCAGCAGGAGGGCGGGTAACTATGGCTACACCTTC,CASRRAGNYGYTF
TRBJ1-1,TRBD1,15,-,TRBV19,TGTGCCAGTAGTACCAACAGGGGGCTGAGCACTGAAGCTTTCTTT,CASSTNRGLSTEAFF
TRBJ1-1,-,14,-,TRBV5-1,TGCGCCAGCAGCCCCCGGACAGCGAACACTGAAGCTTTCTTT,CASSPRTANTEAFF
TRBJ2-1,TRBD2,12,once,TRBV7-3,TGTGCCAGCAGCAAGACTAGCACTGAGCAGTTCTTC,CASSKTSTEQFF
TRBJ2-5,TRBD2,17,-,TRBV15,TGTGCCACCAGCAGAGATCAACTAGCGGGAGGTGGAGAGACCCAGTACTTC,CATSRDQLAGGGETQYF
TRBJ2-5,-,16,-,TRBV4-2,TGTGCCAGCAGCCAAGGACCCGCAGGGGCGCAAGAGACCCAGTACTTC,CASSQGPAGAQETQYF
TRBJ2-3,-,15,-,TRBV9,TGTGCCAGCAGCGTGGGCGGGGAAGGTAGAGATACGCAGTATTTT,CASSVGGEGRDTQYF
TRBJ2-7,TRBD1,15,once,TRBV3-1/TRBV3-2,TGTGCCAGCAGCCAAGCGCACAGGGGGACTTACGAGCAGTACTTC,CASSQAHRGTYEQYF
TRBJ2-7,TRBD1,14,once,TRBV7-2,TGTGCCAGCAGCTCCGGGGGACAGGGTTACGAGCAGTACTTC,CASSSGGQGYEQYF
TRBJ1-2,-,14,-,TRBV6-6,TGTGCCAGCAGTCCTCGAGAGGGAAGCTATGGCTACACCTTC,CASSPREGSYGYTF
TRBJ2-1,TRBD2,15,-,TRBV5-4,TGTGCCAGCAGCCTTCTGGCTAGCGGGCTGGATGAGCAGTTCTTC,CASSLLASGLDEQFF
TRBJ1-5,-,13,-,TRBV3-1/TRBV3-2,TGTGCCAGCAGCCAAGGGAGAGATCAGCCCCAGCATTTT,CASSQGRDQPQHF
TRBJ2-3,TRBD1,14,-,TRBV2,TGTGCCAGCAGTATACAGGGGGGCACAGATACGCAGTATTTT,CASSIQGGTDTQYF
TRBJ1-5,-,14,-,TRBV10-3,TGTGCCATCAGTGAGGGACAGCCCTATTGGACCCAGCATTTT,CAISEGQPYWTQHF
TRBJ1-1,-,12,once,TRBV28,TGTGCCAGCAGAAAGGGGTACACTGAAGCTTTCTTT,CASRKGYTEAFF